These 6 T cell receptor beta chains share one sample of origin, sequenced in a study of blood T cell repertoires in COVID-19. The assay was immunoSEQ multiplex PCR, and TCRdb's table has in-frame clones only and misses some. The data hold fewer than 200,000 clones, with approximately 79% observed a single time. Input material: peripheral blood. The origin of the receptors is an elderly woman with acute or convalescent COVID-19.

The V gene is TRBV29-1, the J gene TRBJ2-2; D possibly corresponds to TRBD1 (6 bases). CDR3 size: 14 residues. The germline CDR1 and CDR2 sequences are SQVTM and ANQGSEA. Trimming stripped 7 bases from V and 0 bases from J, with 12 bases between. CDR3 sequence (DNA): TGCAGCGCCGCAGGGACAACGAACACCGGGGAGCTGTTTTTT. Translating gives CSAAGTTNTGELFF.

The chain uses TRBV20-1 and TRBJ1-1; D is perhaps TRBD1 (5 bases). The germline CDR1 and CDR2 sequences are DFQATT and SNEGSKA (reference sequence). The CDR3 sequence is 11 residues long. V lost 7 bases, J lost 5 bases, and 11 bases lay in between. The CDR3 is CSVRRGTEAFF. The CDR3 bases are TGCAGTGTGAGGAGGGGAACTGAAGCTTTCTTT.

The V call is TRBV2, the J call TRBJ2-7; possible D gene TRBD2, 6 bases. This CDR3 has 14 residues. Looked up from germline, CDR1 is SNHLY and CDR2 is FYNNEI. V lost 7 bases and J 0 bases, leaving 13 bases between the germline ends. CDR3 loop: CASTGGRSSYEQYF. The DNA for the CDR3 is TGTGCCAGCACTGGAGGGCGCAGCTCCTACGAGCAGTACTTC.

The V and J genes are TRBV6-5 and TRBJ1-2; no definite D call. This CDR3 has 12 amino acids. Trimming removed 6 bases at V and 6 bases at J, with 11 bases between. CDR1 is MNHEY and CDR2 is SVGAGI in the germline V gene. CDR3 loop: CASSAGDHGYTF. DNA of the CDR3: TGTGCCAGCAGCGCCGGAGATCATGGCTACACCTTC.

CDR3 protein: CAWSVQGGQPQHF. As DNA, the CDR3 is TGTGCCTGGAGTGTACAGGGTGGGCAGCCCCAGCATTTT. This chain links TRBV30 with TRBJ1-5, with D possibly TRBD1 on 6 matching bases. CDR1 is GTSNPN and CDR2 is SVGIG in the germline V gene (reference sequence). Deletions cut 0 bases from V and 7 bases from J, with 10 bases between. The length of the CDR3 is 13 residues.

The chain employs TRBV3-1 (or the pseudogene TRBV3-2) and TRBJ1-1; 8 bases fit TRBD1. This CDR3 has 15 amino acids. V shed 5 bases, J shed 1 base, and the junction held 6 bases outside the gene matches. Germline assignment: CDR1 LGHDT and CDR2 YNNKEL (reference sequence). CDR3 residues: CASSYTGGTNTEAFF. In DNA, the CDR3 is TGTGCCAGCAGCTACACAGGGGGTACGAACACTGAAGCTTTCTTT.